The next 32 T cell receptor beta chains were all read from a single sample in a study of blood T cell repertoires in COVID-19. Libraries were prepared by immunoSEQ multiplex PCR; TCRdb keeps only in-frame clonotypes and omits some of them. The repertoire consists of tens of thousands of clones, with approximately 78% occurring once and the leading ten covering around an eighth. The specimen was peripheral blood. The receptors originated from a human donor in a cohort sampled during active COVID-19.

CDR3 protein: CATSDPQGNAYNEQFF. The CDR3 coding sequence is TGTGCCACCAGTGATCCACAGGGAAATGCCTACAATGAGCAGTTCTTC. J is TRBJ2-1 and V is TRBV24-1; D is perhaps TRBD1 (6 bases). Germline CDR1 and CDR2: KGHDR and SFDVKD. The CDR3 spans 16 residues. V lost 3 bases and J 2 bases, leaving 13 bases between the germline ends.

The chain employs TRBV10-3 and TRBJ1-1; D not certain. The CDR3 is 14 residues long. The V and J ends lost 4 bases and 5 bases respectively, with 14 bases between them. Germline V lookup: CDR1 ENHRY, CDR2 SYGVKD. This CDR3 reads CAISGDNSGTEAFF. In DNA form, the CDR3 reads TGTGCCATCAGTGGCGACAATTCAGGAACTGAAGCTTTCTTT.

The rearrangement joins TRBV28 to TRBJ2-3, with 7 bases identical to TRBD2. Germline V gives CDR1 MDHEN, CDR2 SYDVKM. The V and J ends lost 6 bases and 0 bases, in that order; junction bases with no gene match: 6. The CDR3 extends over 15 amino acids. CDR3 loop: CASRTPGGSTDTQYF. The CDR3 bases are TGTGCCAGCAGGACCCCGGGGGGTAGCACAGATACGCAGTATTTT.

The chain uses TRBV5-8 and TRBJ1-5; 8 bases are shared with TRBD1. The CDR3 sequence is 14 residues long. Trimming at V came to 2 bases and at J to 7 bases, leaving 5 bases not matched to a gene. Looked up from germline, CDR1 is SGHTS and CDR2 is YDEGEE. CDR3 DNA: TGTGCCAGCAGCTTCAACAGGGGGGCCCAGCCCCAGCATTTT. The encoded protein is CASSFNRGAQPQHF.

Here the CDR3 reads CASSVGGAIDTQYF. In DNA form, the CDR3 reads TGTGCCAGCAGCGTAGGGGGCGCGATAGATACGCAGTATTTT. The V and J genes are TRBV9 and TRBJ2-3, with a tentative D call TRBD1 (5 bases). This CDR3 comprises 14 residues. V lost 0 bases and J lost 5, with 10 bases in between. Germline assignment: CDR1 SGDLS and CDR2 YYNGEE.

In DNA, the CDR3 is TGTGCCAGTAGTCCCCGGACTAGCGGGCGCCCAGATACGCAGTATTTT. The encoded protein is CASSPRTSGRPDTQYF. The chain is built from TRBV19 and TRBJ2-3, with 11 bases fitting TRBD2. CDR1 LNHDA and CDR2 SQIVND come from the germline V gene (reference sequence). The CDR3 length is 16 residues. J lost 4 bases, V lost 5 bases, and 8 bases had no gene match.

This clone has more than one count but fewer than ten. The genes are TRBV5-6 and TRBJ1-2; maybe TRBD1 (6 bases). The CDR3 spans 15 residues. CDR1 and CDR2 (germline): SGHDT, YYEEEE. Trimming shortened V by 3 bases and J by 1 base, and 13 bases separated the two germline ends. CDR3 in DNA: TGTGCCAGCAGCTCCCACAGGGCTGATAACTATGGCTACACCTTC. Translated, it gives CASSSHRADNYGYTF.

V gene TRBV18 combines with J gene TRBJ2-7; 7 positions match TRBD1. The J segment lost 3 bases and the V segment lost 2 bases, leaving 16 bases of the junction unmatched. Germline assignment: CDR1 KGHSH and CDR2 LQKENI. CDR3 length: 18 residues. CDR3 sequence: CASSPSPPRTGSVYEQYF. CDR3 in DNA: TGTGCCAGCTCACCATCACCCCCCCGGACAGGAAGCGTCTACGAGCAGTACTTC.

The chain links TRBV28 to TRBJ2-7; the D gene is possibly TRBD1 (6 bases). Trimming took 6 bases from V and 5 from J, leaving 17 bases between them. CDR1 is MDHEN, CDR2 SYDVKM, per germline. The length of the CDR3 is 14 residues. In DNA form, the CDR3 reads TGTGCCAGCAGATCCGGAAAGGGGGTTCACGAGCAGTACGTC. It translates to CASRSGKGVHEQYV.

The J gene is TRBJ2-5, the V gene TRBV7-9; the match to TRBD1 covers 10 bases. The CDR3 contains 18 residues. In germline, CDR1 is SEHNR, CDR2 FQNEAQ (reference sequence). J was trimmed by 5 bases and V by 5 bases; bases with no gene match: 17. The CDR3 here is CASSTRQGAFWYTETQYF. DNA for the CDR3: TGTGCCAGCAGCACGAGACAGGGGGCGTTTTGGTATACGGAGACCCAGTACTTC.

The chain has TRBV3-1 (or the pseudogene TRBV3-2) and TRBJ1-6; weak D call: TRBD1 (5 bases). This CDR3 has 17 amino acids. CDR1 and CDR2 (germline): LGHDT, YNNKEL (reference sequence). Trimming left V 1 base short and J 4 bases short, with 14 bases between. CDR3 region: CASSQGPTGGYNSPLHF. Written as DNA, the CDR3 is TGTGCCAGCAGCCAAGGCCCCACAGGAGGGTATAATTCACCCCTCCACTTT.

The chain uses TRBV24-1 and TRBJ2-3; 10 positions agree with TRBD1. Germline values: CDR1 KGHDR, CDR2 SFDVKD. The J segment lost 6 bases and the V segment lost 9 bases, leaving 5 bases of the junction unmatched. This CDR3 has 13 residues. The DNA of the CDR3 is TGTGCCACCGGTGGGACAGGGGTGGATACGCAGTATTTT. Amino acid sequence: CATGGTGVDTQYF.

The chain has TRBV11-2 and TRBJ1-1, with D uncertain. The V gene lost 1 base and the J gene lost 0 bases, with 9 bases spanning the gap. The CDR3 consists of 15 residues. CDR1 and CDR2 (germline): SGHAT, FQNNGV. The CDR3 is CASSLGRTLNTEAFF. Here the CDR3 DNA reads TGTGCCAGCAGCTTAGGTCGGACTTTGAACACTGAAGCTTTCTTT. The variable domain in full, completed from reference TRBV11-2 and TRBJ1-1, reads EAGVAQSPRYKIIEKRQSVAFWCNPISGHATLYWYQQILGQGPKLLIQFQNNGVVDDSQLPKDRFSAERLKGVDSTLKIQPAKLEDSAVYLCASSLGRTLNTEAFFGQGTRLTVV.

CDR3 residues: CASSSSPGGTYEQYF. In DNA, the CDR3 is TGTGCCAGCAGCTCCTCCCCAGGGGGAACCTACGAGCAGTACTTC. The chain joins TRBV7-2 to TRBJ2-7, with 7 positions matching TRBD1. The V gene's germline CDR1 is SGHTA and CDR2 FQGNSA. V lost 4 bases and J lost 2; bases outside the gene matches: 8. This CDR3 has 15 amino acids. Together with reference TRBV7-2 and TRBJ2-7, the CDR3 gives the full variable domain: GAGVSQSPSNKVTEKGKDVELRCDPISGHTALYWYRQSLGQGLEFLIYFQGNSAPDKSGLPSDRFSAERTGGSVSTLTIQRTQQEDSAVYLCASSSSPGGTYEQYFGPGTRLTVT.

The chain uses TRBV6-4 and TRBJ2-5, with 8 bases matching TRBD2. This CDR3 comprises 15 residues. The germline gives CDR1 MRHNA, CDR2 SNTAGT. V lost 6 bases and J lost 4; bases outside the gene matches: 10. The CDR3 region is CASSRLGLAGETQYF. The CDR3 bases are TGTGCCAGCAGCCGACTCGGACTAGCTGGAGAGACCCAGTACTTC.

J is TRBJ2-7 and V is TRBV6-5, with 7 nucleotides matching TRBD1. The V and J ends lost 7 bases and 9 bases, in that order; junction bases with no gene match: 18. Germline V gives CDR1 MNHEY, CDR2 SVGAGI. This CDR3 comprises 15 residues. The CDR3 DNA reads as TGTGCCAGCAACCAAAGGATGGGACAGCCCAGGGGGCAGTACGTC. It encodes CASNQRMGQPRGQYV.

The chain couples TRBV5-4 to TRBJ2-3, with 8 bases lining up with TRBD2. CDR3 length: 16 amino acids. CDR1 and CDR2 (germline): SGHNT, YYREEE (reference sequence). J lost 0 bases, V lost 0 bases, and 3 bases had no gene match. The CDR3 protein is CASSLELAASTDTQYF. CDR3 bases: TGTGCCAGCAGCTTGGAACTAGCGGCTAGCACAGATACGCAGTATTTT.

This rearrangement joins TRBV5-5 to TRBJ2-3, with D uncertain. Germline-derived CDR1 and CDR2 are SGHKS and YYEKEE (reference sequence). There are 11 residues in the CDR3. The ends were cut back, 5 bases at V and 6 bases at J, with 7 bases in the middle. CDR3 DNA: TGTGCCAGCAGGTTGCTGGATACGCAGTATTTT. Translation: CASRLLDTQYF.

The V and J genes are TRBV7-6 and TRBJ2-3; 11 bases fit TRBD2. The germline V gene has CDR1 SGHVS and CDR2 FNYEAQ. This CDR3 has 18 residues. The trim removed 2 bases at V and 0 bases at J, leaving 7 bases unmatched. The CDR3 is CASSLIAGGLYSTDTQYF. Here the CDR3 DNA reads TGTGCCAGCAGCTTAATAGCGGGGGGGCTGTACAGCACAGATACGCAGTATTTT. The full variable domain, in which reference TRBV7-6 and TRBJ2-3 provide the parts outside the CDR3, is GAGVSQSPRYKVTKRGQDVALRCDPISGHVSLYWYRQALGQGPEFLTYFNYEAQQDKSGLPNDRFSAERPEGSISTLTIQRTEQRDSAMYRCASSLIAGGLYSTDTQYFGPGTRLTVL.

The gene calls are TRBV5-6 and TRBJ2-7, with 7 bases matching TRBD1. CDR3 length: 15 residues. Germline V gene sequence: CDR1 SGHDT, CDR2 YYEEEE. J lost 3 bases, V lost 7 bases, and 13 bases had no gene match. CDR3 amino acids: CASGSVGQSFYEQYV. The CDR3 DNA is TGTGCCAGCGGATCGGTGGGACAGAGTTTCTACGAGCAGTACGTC.

This chain links TRBV7-6 with TRBJ1-2, with 8 bases fitting TRBD1. CDR1 is SGHVS, CDR2 FNYEAQ, per germline. V shed 5 bases and J 5 bases; nucleotides not matched to a gene: 7. The CDR3 contains 14 residues. This CDR3 reads CASSPGQGGYGYTF. The DNA of the CDR3 is TGTGCCAGCAGCCCCGGACAGGGAGGTTATGGCTACACCTTC.

This clone has only a few counts. The V and J genes are TRBV3-1 (or the pseudogene TRBV3-2) and TRBJ1-3; D is undetermined. With 8 bases removed from V and 4 bases from J, the gap between germline ends came to 24 bases. The CDR3 is 17 amino acids. In germline, CDR1 is LGHDT, CDR2 YNNKEL (reference sequence). The CDR3 nucleotides are TGTGCCAGCTCCACAGTCCCCTCTTTCGGATCCGGAAACACCATATATTTT. Its protein is CASSTVPSFGSGNTIYF.

The rearrangement links TRBV6-5 to TRBJ1-1; possibly TRBD1 for D (5 bases). Per the germline V gene, CDR1 is MNHEY and CDR2 is SVGAGI. CDR3 size: 12 residues. V lost 9 bases to trimming and J lost 1 base, with 9 bases between them. Here the CDR3 reads CASNTGNTEAFF. The CDR3 bases are TGTGCCAGTAATACAGGGAACACTGAAGCTTTCTTT.

The chain links TRBV28 to TRBJ1-1; 11 bases align to TRBD1. Germline lookup yields CDR1 MDHEN and CDR2 SYDVKM. This CDR3 is built from 15 residues. Losses at the gene ends were 7 bases for V and 3 bases for J; bases not matched to a gene: 7. The CDR3 sequence is CASIQEGQGDTEAFF. As DNA, the CDR3 is TGTGCCAGCATCCAGGAGGGACAGGGGGACACTGAAGCTTTCTTT. Combining the CDR3 with reference TRBV28 and TRBJ1-1 gives the whole variable domain DVKVTQSSRYLVKRTGEKVFLECVQDMDHENMFWYRQDPGLGLRLIYFSYDVKMKEKGDIPEGYSVSREKKERFSLILESASTNQTSMYLCASIQEGQGDTEAFFGQGTRLTVV.

The V call is TRBV19, the J call TRBJ1-2; tentatively, D is TRBD1 (5 bases). Germline-derived CDR1 and CDR2 are LNHDA and SQIVND (reference sequence). The ends were cut back, 3 bases at V and 8 bases at J, with 16 bases in the middle. The CDR3 totals 14 residues. As DNA, the CDR3 is TGTGCCAGTAGTATGGCTGCAGGGCAGATGGGCTACACCTTC. Its translation is CASSMAAGQMGYTF.

The chain couples TRBV5-4 to TRBJ1-4; 8 nucleotides match TRBD1. V dropped 2 bases and J dropped 0; count of bases not matched to a gene: 6. Looked up from germline, CDR1 is SGHNT and CDR2 is YYREEE (reference sequence). CDR3 length equals 17 residues. The CDR3 region has the DNA TGTGCCAGCAGCTTCACCCGACAGGGGTCAACTAATGAAAAACTGTTTTTT. Protein: CASSFTRQGSTNEKLFF.

This chain uses TRBV18 with TRBJ2-5, with D possibly TRBD1 on 6 matching bases. The germline gives CDR1 KGHSH, CDR2 LQKENI. V lost 3 bases and J 4 bases, leaving 9 bases between the germline ends. This CDR3 has 13 amino acids. The CDR3, as DNA: TGTGCCAGCTCACCGGCCAGGGGAGAGACCCAGTACTTC. As protein: CASSPARGETQYF.

This chain uses TRBV7-9 with TRBJ1-6, with 10 nucleotides matching TRBD1. The CDR3 is made up of 15 amino acids. Germline CDR1 and CDR2: SEHNR and FQNEAQ (reference sequence). V gave up 2 bases and J gave up 7 bases; unmatched junction bases: 2. CDR3 sequence reads: CASSLMGQGNSPLHF. CDR3 DNA sequence: TGTGCCAGCAGCTTAATGGGACAGGGGAATTCACCCCTCCACTTT.

The chain employs TRBV27 and TRBJ2-2; D perhaps matches TRBD2 (7 bases). V gave up 6 bases and J gave up 4 bases, with 24 bases separating them. Germline V gene lookup returns CDR1 MNHEY and CDR2 SMNVEV (reference sequence). The CDR3 has 18 amino acids. The CDR3 loop is CASSPPRRGQRGTGELFF. The CDR3 DNA is TGTGCCAGCAGCCCTCCCAGGCGGGGGCAAAGGGGCACCGGGGAGCTGTTTTTT.

This chain joins TRBV7-9 and TRBJ2-1; D may be TRBD2 (6 bases). Germline lookup yields CDR1 SEHNR and CDR2 FQNEAQ (reference sequence). The CDR3 runs to 15 residues. V lost 3 bases, J lost 5 bases, and 14 bases lay in between. CDR3 protein: CASSFSRSGDNEQFF. CDR3 nucleotides: TGTGCCAGCAGCTTTTCTAGGTCGGGAGACAATGAGCAGTTCTTC.

This clone was seen only once. CDR3 region: CASTQGRLYSDTQYF. DNA of the CDR3: TGTGCCAGCACTCAAGGGAGGCTATATTCAGATACGCAGTATTTT. The V call is TRBV6-6, the J call TRBJ2-3; possible D gene TRBD2, 6 bases. Trimming left V 7 bases short and J 4 bases short, with 18 bases between. The CDR3 has 15 residues. Germline V gives CDR1 MNHNY, CDR2 SVGAGI (reference sequence).

The chain joins TRBV19 to TRBJ2-5; a possible D gene is TRBD1 (6 bases). CDR1 LNHDA and CDR2 SQIVND come from the germline V gene (reference sequence). The CDR3 consists of 16 residues. Between the trimmed V and J ends, which lost 3 bases and 0 bases, there was a span of 14 bases. The CDR3 bases are TGTGCCAGTAGTATTAAAACAGGGCTGTACCAAGAGACCCAGTACTTC. It translates to CASSIKTGLYQETQYF.